This T cell receptor (beta chain) emerged from a study of OX40 agonist ivuxolimab in advanced cancers. The study's findings and limits: On average, CD8+ T cells had more expanded clones than CD4+.

Repertoires were generated with immunoSEQ multiplex PCR, while TCRdb's copy carries only in-frame clones and drops some. This table holds tens of thousands of clones, around nine tenths found once. Trimming cost V 5 bases and J 1 base, with 11 bases left between them. In germline, CDR1 is SGHTA, CDR2 FQGTGA. The CDR3 is 14 residues long. No patient had autoimmune disease or received systemic immunosuppression. Baseline, cycle 4 day 1, and cycle 7 day 1 were the blood sampling points. As for this clone: The antigen is unknown.

The gene calls are TRBV7-3 and TRBJ2-5; D unresolved. Sequences were derived from CD4+ or CD8+ T cells sorted from blood, sampled in a trial of the OX40 agonist ivuxolimab. This clonotype originated in an adult with an advanced solid tumor such as melanoma, head and neck, liver or kidney cancer. CDR3 sequence: CASSPTSAQETQYF. The CDR3 bases are TGTGCCAGCAGCCCCACCAGCGCCCAAGAGACCCAGTACTTC.